This T cell receptor (beta chain) is from a study of cytomegalovirus exposure and HLA in healthy donors. Looking at the study overall: An analysis done earlier identified 100 million to 140 million unique TCR beta sequences from about 179 million T cells.

Notes on this clone: Antigen specificity is unknown.

PCR used 60 Vbeta primers and 13 Jbeta primers. The data were produced by immunoSEQ multiplex PCR, yet TCRdb's version contains in-frame clones alone and is incomplete. The repertoire includes around 200,000 clones, approximately 80% of them detected once, and approximately 1.5% sits in the top ten. Study-wide findings and caveats: Accounts indicate the classifier identified cytomegalovirus status with strong specificity and sensitivity. A later analysis by the authors found several of the most significant clusters apparently linked to common viral pathogens.

Germline V gene data show CDR1 as KGHSH and CDR2 as LQKENI. Between the trimmed V and J ends, which lost 4 bases and 2 bases, there was a span of 8 bases. The CDR3 is 13 amino acids. The chain is built from TRBV18 and TRBJ1-2; perhaps TRBD1 as D (6 bases). The TCR originated in a girl aged 10-17 years in good health and CMV-seronegative. The sample was PBMCs. The CDR3 sequence is CASSLQGNYGYTF. The DNA for the CDR3 is TGTGCCAGCTCACTTCAGGGGAACTATGGCTACACCTTC.